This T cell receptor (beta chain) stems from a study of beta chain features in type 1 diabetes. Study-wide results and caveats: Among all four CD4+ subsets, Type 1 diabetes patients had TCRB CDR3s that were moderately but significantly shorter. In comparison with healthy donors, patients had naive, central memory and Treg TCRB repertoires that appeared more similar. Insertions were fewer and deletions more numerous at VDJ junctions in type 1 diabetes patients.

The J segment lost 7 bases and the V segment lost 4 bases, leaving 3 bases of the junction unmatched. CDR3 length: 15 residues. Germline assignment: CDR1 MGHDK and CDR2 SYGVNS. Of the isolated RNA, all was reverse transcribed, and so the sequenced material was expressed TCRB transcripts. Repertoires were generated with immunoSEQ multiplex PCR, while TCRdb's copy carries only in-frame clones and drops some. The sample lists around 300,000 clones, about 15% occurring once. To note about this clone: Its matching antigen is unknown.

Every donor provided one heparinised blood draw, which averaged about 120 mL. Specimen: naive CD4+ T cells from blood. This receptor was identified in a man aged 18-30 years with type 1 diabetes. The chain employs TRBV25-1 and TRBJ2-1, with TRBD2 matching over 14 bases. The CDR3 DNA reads TGTGCCAGCAGTGGGAGACTAGCGGGAGGGAATGAGCAGTTCTTC. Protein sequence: CASSGRLAGGNEQFF.